The entry below gives a single TCR beta chain sequence along with its context. The data were taken from a study of blood T cell repertoires in COVID-19. Study background: Samples came from the United States, Italy and Spain, spanning acute and convalescent COVID-19.

This CDR3 comprises 15 residues. The trim removed 3 bases at V and 4 bases at J, leaving 4 bases unmatched. Germline CDR1 is LNHDA and CDR2 is SQIVND (reference sequence). Methods used by the authors: Reference gene primer amplification yielded estimated nucleated cell counts. The data were produced by immunoSEQ multiplex PCR, yet TCRdb's version contains in-frame clones alone and is incomplete. V, J and clone size reflect that table, while D and trimming were determined from the DNA. The sample records 120,000 to 150,000 clones, around four fifths being singletons. This sequence originates from a human donor in a cohort sampled during active COVID-19. The sequenced sample was peripheral blood. The chain recombines TRBV19 with TRBJ1-5; 9 nucleotides align to TRBD1. The CDR3 nucleotides are TGTGCCAGTAGTATTGCCGGGACAGGGAATCAGCCCCAGCATTTT. Its protein is CASSIAGTGNQPQHF. Full variable domain (missing parts from reference TRBV19 and TRBJ1-5): DGGITQSPKYLFRKEGQNVTLSCEQNLNHDAMYWYRQDPGQGLRLIYYSQIVNDFQKGDIAEGYSVSREKKESFPLTVTSAQKNPTAFYLCASSIAGTGNQPQHFGDGTRLSIL.